One sample yielded the 13 T cell receptor beta chains listed below, sequenced in a study of T cells expressing NK-cell markers. One entry per CDR3 protein, without DNA, is what TCRdb gives after re-calling the 5' RACE reads. The sample totals about 150,000 distinct CDR3 sequences. Sequenced: blood T cells: a sorted CD56 or NKG2C T cell subset, CD4+ or CD8+ T cells, or bulk PBMC T cells (not recorded which). The receptors come from a woman aged 45-65 years in good health.

The V call is TRBV27, the J call TRBJ1-1; with no DNA, the TCRdb D assignment of TRBD1 cannot be verified. The CDR3 sequence is 14 residues long. Per the germline V gene, CDR1 is MNHEY and CDR2 is SMNVEV (reference sequence). The CDR3 reads CASSATGASTEAFF.

This rearrangement joins TRBV6-6 to TRBJ2-1; the D call from TCRdb, TRBD2, cannot be confirmed without DNA. The CDR3 covers 17 residues. Germline-derived CDR1 and CDR2 are MNHNY and SVGAGI (reference sequence). The CDR3 region is CASSYWGGQSSYNEQFF.

V is TRBV20-1 and J is TRBJ1-1. This CDR3 has 12 amino acids. Germline loops: CDR1 DFQATT, CDR2 SNEGSKA (reference sequence). The CDR3 loop reads CSANGGTTEAFF.

This chain joins TRBV7-9 and TRBJ2-2. In germline, CDR1 is SEHNR, CDR2 FQNEAQ (reference sequence). The CDR3 length is 13 residues. The CDR3 sequence is CASSPDGSGELFF. Based on the CDR3 plus reference TRBV7-9 and TRBJ2-2, the full variable domain is DTGVSQNPRHKITKRGQNVTFRCDPISEHNRLYWYRQTLGQGPEFLTYFQNEAQLEKSRLLSDRFSAERPKGSFSTLEIQRTEQGDSAMYLCASSPDGSGELFFGEGSRLTVL.

The chain combines TRBV20-1 with TRBJ2-3; TCRdb gives TRBD2 as the D gene, but with no DNA this cannot be confirmed. The CDR3 consists of 17 residues. Germline V gene sequence: CDR1 DFQATT, CDR2 SNEGSKA (reference sequence). This CDR3 reads CSAPGVAGGWSTDTQYF.

The rearrangement links TRBV4-1 to TRBJ2-5; TCRdb indicates TRBD1, and absent DNA this call remains unverified. Germline CDR1 MGHRA, CDR2 YSYEKL. The CDR3 is 14 amino acids. CDR3 sequence: CASSRPGTLETQYF.

The rearrangement joins TRBV24-1 to TRBJ2-5. The CDR3 totals 13 residues. Germline-derived CDR1 and CDR2 are KGHDR and SFDVKD. The CDR3 loop reads CATSDHTKETQYF.

The chain couples TRBV24-1 to TRBJ2-2; TCRdb designates TRBD2, a call that cannot be tested without DNA. This CDR3 spans 14 amino acids. Germline-derived CDR1 and CDR2 are KGHDR and SFDVKD. The CDR3 sequence: CATTGLKNTGELFF.

V usage is TRBV29-1 and J usage is TRBJ1-2. Germline CDR1 reads SQVTM; CDR2 reads ANQGSEA. The CDR3 is 13 amino acids. Here the CDR3 reads CSVEDQRTIGYTF.

This sequence joins TRBV18 and TRBJ2-6; TCRdb's D call of TRBD1 is untestable without DNA. The CDR3 sequence is 19 residues long. Germline lookup yields CDR1 KGHSH and CDR2 LQKENI. CDR3 amino acids: CASSPDGVRAPSGANVLTF.

This sequence joins TRBV5-5 and TRBJ1-4. This CDR3 is 13 amino acids long. Germline-derived CDR1 and CDR2 are SGHKS and YYEKEE (reference sequence). The CDR3 loop reads CASSLVSYEKLFF.

The chain carries TRBV24-1 and TRBJ1-1; TCRdb designates TRBD1, a call that cannot be tested without DNA. CDR1 KGHDR and CDR2 SFDVKD come from the germline V gene. This CDR3 is built from 12 residues. The CDR3 here is CATGHPGTEAFF.

This chain joins TRBV25-1 and TRBJ2-2; TCRdb returns TRBD2, unconfirmable since there is no DNA. Germline CDR1 is MGHDK and CDR2 is SYGVNS. This CDR3 comprises 14 residues. The CDR3: CASNYREGTGELFF.